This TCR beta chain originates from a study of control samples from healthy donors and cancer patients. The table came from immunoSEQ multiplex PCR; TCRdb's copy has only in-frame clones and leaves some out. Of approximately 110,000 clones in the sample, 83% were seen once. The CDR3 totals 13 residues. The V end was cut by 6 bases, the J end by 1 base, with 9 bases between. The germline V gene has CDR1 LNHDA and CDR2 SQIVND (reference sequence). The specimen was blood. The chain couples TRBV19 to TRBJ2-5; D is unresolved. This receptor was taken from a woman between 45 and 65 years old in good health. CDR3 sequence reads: CASSQTVQETQYF. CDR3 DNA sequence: TGTGCCAGTAGCCAGACGGTCCAAGAGACCCAGTACTTC. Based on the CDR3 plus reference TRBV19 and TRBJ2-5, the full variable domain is DGGITQSPKYLFRKEGQNVTLSCEQNLNHDAMYWYRQDPGQGLRLIYYSQIVNDFQKGDIAEGYSVSREKKESFPLTVTSAQKNPTAFYLCASSQTVQETQYFGPGTRLLVL.